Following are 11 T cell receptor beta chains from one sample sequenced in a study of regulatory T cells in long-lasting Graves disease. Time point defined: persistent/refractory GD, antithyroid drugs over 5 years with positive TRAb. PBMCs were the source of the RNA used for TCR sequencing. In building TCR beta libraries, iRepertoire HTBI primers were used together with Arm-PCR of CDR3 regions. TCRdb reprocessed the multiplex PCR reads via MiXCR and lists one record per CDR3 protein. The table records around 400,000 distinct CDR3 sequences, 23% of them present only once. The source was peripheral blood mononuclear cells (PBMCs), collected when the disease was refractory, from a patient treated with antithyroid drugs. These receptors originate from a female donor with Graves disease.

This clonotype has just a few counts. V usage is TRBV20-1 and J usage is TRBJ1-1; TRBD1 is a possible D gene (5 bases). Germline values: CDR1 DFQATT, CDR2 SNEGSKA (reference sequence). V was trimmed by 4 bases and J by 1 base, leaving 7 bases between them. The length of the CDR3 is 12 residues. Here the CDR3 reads CSATQGNTEAFF. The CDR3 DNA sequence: TGCAGTGCTACCCAGGGGAACACTGAAGCTTTCTTT.

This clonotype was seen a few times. The CDR3: CSARTSGRQETQYF. Here the CDR3 DNA reads TGCAGTGCTAGGACTAGCGGGAGACAAGAGACCCAGTACTTC. The chain links TRBV20-1 to TRBJ2-5, with 12 bases matching TRBD2. Germline trimming cut 3 bases from V and 2 bases from J; bases unmatched to any gene: 1. Germline V lookup: CDR1 DFQATT, CDR2 SNEGSKA (reference sequence). The CDR3 loop spans 14 amino acids.

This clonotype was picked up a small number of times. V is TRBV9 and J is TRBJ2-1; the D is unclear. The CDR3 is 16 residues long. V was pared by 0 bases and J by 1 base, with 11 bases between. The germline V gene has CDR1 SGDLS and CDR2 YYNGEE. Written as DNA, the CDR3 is TGTGCCAGCAGCGTAGGTCAGCAACCTTCCTACAATGAGCAGTTCTTC. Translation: CASSVGQQPSYNEQFF.

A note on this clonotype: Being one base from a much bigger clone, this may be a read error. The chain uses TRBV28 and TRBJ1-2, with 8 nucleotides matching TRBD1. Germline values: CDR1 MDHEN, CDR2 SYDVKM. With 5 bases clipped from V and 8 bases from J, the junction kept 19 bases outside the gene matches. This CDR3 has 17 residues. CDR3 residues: CASSGEKVGRGHGGYTF. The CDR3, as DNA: TGTGCCAGCAGTGGAGAGAAAGTCGGCAGGGGGCACGGAGGCTACACCTTC.

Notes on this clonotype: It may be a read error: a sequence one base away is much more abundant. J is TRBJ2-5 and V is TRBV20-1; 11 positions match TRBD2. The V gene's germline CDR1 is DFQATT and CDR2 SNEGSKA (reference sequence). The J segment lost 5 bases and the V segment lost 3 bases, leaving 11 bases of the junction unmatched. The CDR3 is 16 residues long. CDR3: CSASRFSGRGWETQYF. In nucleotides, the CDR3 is TGCAGTGCTAGCAGGTTTAGCGGGAGGGGGTGGGAGACCCAGTACTTC.

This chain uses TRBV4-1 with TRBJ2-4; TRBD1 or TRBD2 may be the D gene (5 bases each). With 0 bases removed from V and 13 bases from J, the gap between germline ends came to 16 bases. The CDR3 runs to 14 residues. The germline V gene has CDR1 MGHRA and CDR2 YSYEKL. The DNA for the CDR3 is TGCGCCAGCAGCCAAGAGCGGATTGGGGGAGAGCAGTACTTC. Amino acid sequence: CASSQERIGGEQYF.

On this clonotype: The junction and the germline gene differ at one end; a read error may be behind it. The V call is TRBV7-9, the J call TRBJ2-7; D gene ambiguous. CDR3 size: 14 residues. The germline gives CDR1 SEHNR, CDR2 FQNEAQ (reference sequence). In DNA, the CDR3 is TGTGCCAGCAGCTTCGGCAGGAGCTCCTACAAGCAGTACTTC. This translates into CASSFGRSSYKQYF.

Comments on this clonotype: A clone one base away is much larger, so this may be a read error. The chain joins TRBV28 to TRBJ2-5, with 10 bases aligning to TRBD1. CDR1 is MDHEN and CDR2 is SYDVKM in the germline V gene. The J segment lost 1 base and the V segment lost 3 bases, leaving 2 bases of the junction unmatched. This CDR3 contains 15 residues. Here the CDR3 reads CASSLGTGVQETQYF. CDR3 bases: TGTGCCAGCAGTTTGGGGACAGGGGTCCAAGAGACCCAGTACTTC.

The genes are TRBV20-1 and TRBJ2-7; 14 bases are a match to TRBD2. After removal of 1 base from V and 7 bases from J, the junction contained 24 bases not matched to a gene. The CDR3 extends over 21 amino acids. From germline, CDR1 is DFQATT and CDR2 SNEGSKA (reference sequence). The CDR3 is CSARVGGAVGLAGGRIFEQYF. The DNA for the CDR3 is TGCAGTGCTAGAGTTGGGGGGGCGGTAGGACTAGCGGGAGGCCGTATTTTTGAGCAGTACTTC.

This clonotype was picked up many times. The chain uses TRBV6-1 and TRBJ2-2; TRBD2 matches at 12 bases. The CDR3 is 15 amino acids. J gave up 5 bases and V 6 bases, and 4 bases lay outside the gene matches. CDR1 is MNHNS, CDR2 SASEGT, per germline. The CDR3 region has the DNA TGTGCCAGCAGGACCGGGACTAGCGGGACCGGGGAGCTGTTTTTT. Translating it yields CASRTGTSGTGELFF.

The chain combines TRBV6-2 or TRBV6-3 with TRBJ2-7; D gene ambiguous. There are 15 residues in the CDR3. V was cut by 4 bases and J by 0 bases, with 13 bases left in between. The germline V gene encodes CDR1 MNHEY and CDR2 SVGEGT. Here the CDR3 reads CASSSSVSSSYEQYF. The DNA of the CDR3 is TGTGCCAGCAGTTCGAGTGTATCCAGCTCCTACGAGCAGTACTTC.